A selection of T cell receptor beta chains follows, all from one sample in a study of cytomegalovirus exposure and HLA in healthy donors. The assay was immunoSEQ multiplex PCR, and TCRdb's table has in-frame clones only and misses some. The profile shows 150,000 to 200,000 clones, 55% to 65% of them singletons. Sequencing input: PBMCs. These receptors were obtained from a man aged 40-55 years in good health and CMV-seronegative. CDR3s include the opening cysteine and the closing phenylalanine or tryptophan. A D gene is named only where the DNA matches it firmly. Some rows mark clone size as missing; the rest say once, few, many or name a class of expanded clone.

TRBJ2-5 | TRBV30 | TRBD2 | few | TGTGCCTGGAGGCCTAGCGGGGGGGGGACCCAGTACTTC | CAWRPSGGGTQYF
TRBJ2-3 | TRBV29-1 | - | - | TGCAGCGTTGAAGAGGCAGGGGGGGATACGCAGTATTTT | CSVEEAGGDTQYF
TRBJ2-5 | TRBV7-8 | TRBD2 | - | TGTGCCAGCAGCTACCCTCTAGCGGGGGTTGAGACCCAGTACTTC | CASSYPLAGVETQYF
TRBJ1-2 | TRBV7-2 | - | - | TGTGCCAGCAGCTTAATGCAGGTCGGTTTCTTTGGCTACACCTTC | CASSLMQVGFFGYTF
TRBJ2-5 | TRBV28 | TRBD1 | - | TGTGCCAGCAGCTCAGGACAGGCGCTCCAAGAGACCCAGTACTTC | CASSSGQALQETQYF
TRBJ2-7 | TRBV4-2 | TRBD2 | - | TGTGCCAGCAGCCAGAGGGGACTAGCGGGAAACTACGAGCAGTACTTC | CASSQRGLAGNYEQYF
TRBJ2-3 | TRBV7-7 | - | - | TGTGCTAGCAGCTGGCGACTTGGGTTCACAGATACGCAGTATTTT | CASSWRLGFTDTQYF
TRBJ2-7 | TRBV30 | TRBD1 | - | TGTGCCTGGAGTGGGGACAGGGGTTACTCCTACGAGCAGTACTTC | CAWSGDRGYSYEQYF
TRBJ2-7 | TRBV29-1 | - | - | TGCAGCGTTGTCGCAGGGCTCTACTACGAGCAGTACTTC | CSVVAGLYYEQYF
TRBJ2-3 | TRBV27 | - | - | TGTGCCAGCAGTTTTACAGGGTTTAGCACAGATACGCAGTATTTT | CASSFTGFSTDTQYF
TRBJ1-3 | TRBV11-2 | - | - | TGTGCCAGCAGCTTATTCGGTGAGGGAACCGACCTGATAGGAAACACCATATATTTT | CASSLFGEGTDLIGNTIYF
TRBJ2-5 | TRBV29-1 | TRBD2 | - | TGCAGCGGGGGAGCGGGAGTTAGGGAGACCCAGTACTTC | CSGGAGVRETQYF
TRBJ1-1 | TRBV19 | TRBD1 | - | TGTGCCACCTCAGGGGGCGCTCTTTTTTTCTTT | CATSGGALFFF
TRBJ1-2 | TRBV23-1 | - | - | TGCGCCAGCAGTCAAGGAGGGTTAGCGAGGGGAAAGGGCGATGGCTACACCTTC | CASSQGGLARGKGDGYTF
TRBJ2-1 | TRBV27 | TRBD2 | - | TGTGCCAGCAGAAATAGCGGGGGCTCCTACAATGAGCAGTTCTTC | CASRNSGGSYNEQFF
TRBJ2-7 | TRBV7-9 | TRBD2 | - | TGTTCCAGCAGCTTAGCGGGGGAGGGAGGCGAGCAGTACTTC | CSSSLAGEGGEQYF
TRBJ2-2 | TRBV21-1 | - | - | TGTGCCAGCCCCACTAGCGGGAGGAACACCGGGGAGCTGTTTTTT | CASPTSGRNTGELFF
TRBJ1-4 | TRBV7-2 | TRBD1 | - | TGTGCCAGCAGCTTAAACCGGGACAGGGTGGCAAAACTGTTTTTT | CASSLNRDRVAKLFF
TRBJ1-1 | TRBV28 | - | - | TGTGCCAGCACCCTAACGGGGGGGAACACTGAAGCTTTCTTT | CASTLTGGNTEAFF
TRBJ2-1 | TRBV6-5 | TRBD2 | - | TGTGCCAGCAGTTACGGACTAGCTCTGGATGAGCAGTTCTTC | CASSYGLALDEQFF
TRBJ1-1 | TRBV6-6 | TRBD1 | - | TGTGCCAGCAGTCAAGGGACAGGGAACACTGAAGCTTTCTTT | CASSQGTGNTEAFF
TRBJ2-1 | TRBV28 | - | - | TGTGCCAGCAGTTTTGGTGGTCGGGGGAATGAGCAGTTCTTC | CASSFGGRGNEQFF
TRBJ1-6 | TRBV7-9 | - | once | TGTGCCAGCAGCCCCCGAGTTAATTCACCCCTCCACTTT | CASSPRVNSPLHF
TRBJ2-7 | TRBV19 | TRBD2 | - | TGTGCCAGTACCCCCGGGCGGGGGGCCTACGAGCAGTACTTC | CASTPGRGAYEQYF
TRBJ1-1 | TRBV6-6 | - | - | TGTGCCAGCACAGGAAGGCGCACTGAAGCTTTCTTT | CASTGRRTEAFF
TRBJ1-5 | TRBV7-8 | - | - | TGTGCCAGCAGCCCGCAAGGGGGGACTATCGACCAGCCCCAGCATTTT | CASSPQGGTIDQPQHF
TRBJ2-1 | TRBV30 | TRBD1 | - | TGTGCCTGGAGTGAGACAGGGCTTTATGAGCAGTTCTTC | CAWSETGLYEQFF
TRBJ1-4 | TRBV27 | - | - | TGTGCCAGCAGTTACAGGGAAAATGAAAAACTGTTTTTT | CASSYRENEKLFF
TRBJ1-2 | TRBV5-6 | - | few | TGTGCCAGCAGCCTGACAGGCACAATGGGAGGCTACACCTTC | CASSLTGTMGGYTF
TRBJ2-1 | TRBV4-2 | TRBD2 | - | TGTGCCAGCAGCCAAGGGGGCACTAGCGCTAGCTCCTACAATGAGCAGTTCTTC | CASSQGGTSASSYNEQFF
TRBJ2-7 | TRBV6-1 | - | - | TGTGCCAGCAGTGAAGGACCGGACAGCCCGGACTACGAGCAGTACTTC | CASSEGPDSPDYEQYF
TRBJ2-5 | TRBV7-9 | - | - | TGTGCCAGCAGCCCCGTGACAAGCCCAAGAGATACCCAGTACTTC | CASSPVTSPRDTQYF
TRBJ2-1 | TRBV6-1 | - | - | TGTGCCAGCCGAAGTTCGGGGGAGCAGTTCTTC | CASRSSGEQFF
TRBJ2-2 | TRBV19 | - | - | TGTGCCAGTAGTATGAGGAGTTTCACCACCGGGGAGCTGTTTTTT | CASSMRSFTTGELFF